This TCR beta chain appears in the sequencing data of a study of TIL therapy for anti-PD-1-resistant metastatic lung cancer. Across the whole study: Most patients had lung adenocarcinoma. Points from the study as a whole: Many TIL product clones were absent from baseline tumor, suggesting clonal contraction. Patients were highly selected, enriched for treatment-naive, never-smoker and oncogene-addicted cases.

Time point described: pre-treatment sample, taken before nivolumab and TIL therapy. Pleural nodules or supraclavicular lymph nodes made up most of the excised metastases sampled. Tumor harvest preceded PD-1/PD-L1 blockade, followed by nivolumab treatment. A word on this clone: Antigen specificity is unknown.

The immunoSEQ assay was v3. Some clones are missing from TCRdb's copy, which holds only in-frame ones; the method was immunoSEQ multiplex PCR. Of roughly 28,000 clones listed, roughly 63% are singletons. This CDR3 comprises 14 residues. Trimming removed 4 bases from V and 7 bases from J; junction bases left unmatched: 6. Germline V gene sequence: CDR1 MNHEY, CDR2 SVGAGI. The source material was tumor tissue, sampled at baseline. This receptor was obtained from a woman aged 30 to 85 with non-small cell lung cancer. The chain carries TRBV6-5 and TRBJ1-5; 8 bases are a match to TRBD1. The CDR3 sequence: CASSSRQGYQPQHF. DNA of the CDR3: TGTGCCAGCAGTTCGCGACAGGGGTACCAGCCCCAGCATTTT.